This TCR beta chain was captured in a study of blood T cell repertoires in COVID-19 (dated by TCRdb to the early 2020s). About the study as a whole: Samples from collaborators originated in the United States, Italy and Spain and spanned both the acute and convalescent phases of COVID-19. The material from the prospective study consisted of cDNA or gDNA derived from T cells, B-cell-depleted T cells, or PBMCs. The dataset comprised deeply sampled blood TCRbeta repertoires from subjects exposed to, actively infected with, or recovered from COVID-19. The repertoires were released in a freely available public database meant as a resource for research on the immune response to SARS-CoV-2. Samples came from the ongoing ImmuneRACE study (first 160 participants) plus 1,254 subjects from 6 global collaborators. Sample metadata almost always included a de-identified subject ID, COVID-19 status, age in years and sex. Where available, HLA class I and class II types were taken from metadata supplied by the sample provider and were not determined by assay-based typing.

The immunoSEQ Assay, a bias-controlled multiplex PCR, was used to amplify TCRbeta CDR3 regions from genomic DNA. As for the authors' bioinformatics: Within the assay, amplification of reference gene primers was used to estimate how many nucleated cells each sample contained. Sequence reads were collapsed and filtered to measure the absolute abundance of every unique TCRbeta CDR3 rearrangement. For each sample, productive Simpson clonality was calculated as the square root of Simpson's diversity index across productive rearrangements. TCRdb limited this immuneACCESS table to in-frame rearrangements with V and J called. A share of clones is missing; checked studies link under half to unresolved V genes, and the rest is unexplained. That table supplies the V and J calls and clone size; D and trimming were determined from the DNA. In this sample the table shows about 80,000 clones, about 78% of which occur a single time. The ten largest clones add up to around a sixth of the sample.

Overall results and qualifications from the work: The quantity of clinical and demographic metadata differed by source and by participant and was supplied without curation.

From the cysteine up to the phenylalanine, the CDR3 has a length of 15 residues. Left in the record is the CDR3 DNA by itself, 45 bases read in frame from the first base. V loses 0 bases, J loses 2 bases, and the germline ends lie 10 bases apart. CDR1 and CDR2 are read off the germline V gene (reference sequence) as LNHNV and YYDKDF. As regards this clone: Its cognate antigen has yet to be identified. Within one base of it there is no much larger clone, and no base qualities were kept.

Whole blood was collected in K2EDTA tubes by collaborating institutions according to the institutions' own protocols. For TCRbeta analysis, collaborators shipped samples in one of three forms: frozen whole blood, isolated PBMCs, or DNA extracted from either of those sample types. Input material: peripheral blood. The chain couples TRBV15 to TRBJ1-1, with the D segment identity uncertain. This clonotype was sampled from a human donor in a cohort sampled during active COVID-19. The bases read TGTGCCACCAGCAGAGAGGGCTACCCCAACACTGAAGCTTTCTTT. Its protein product is CATSREGYPNTEAFF. The CDR3, completed at both ends by the reference TRBV15 and TRBJ1-1 genes, gives the full variable domain DAMVIQNPRYQVTQFGKPVTLSCSQTLNHNVMYWYQQKSSQAPKLLFHYYDKDFNNEADTPDNFQSRRPNTSFCFLDIRSPGLGDTAMYLCATSREGYPNTEAFFGQGTRLTVV.